This T cell receptor (beta chain) emerged from a study of blood T cell repertoires in COVID-19. Whole-study context: The United States, Italy and Spain supplied acute and convalescent COVID-19 samples.

Germline CDR1 is PRHDT and CDR2 is FYEKMQ (reference sequence). The CDR3 is 14 residues long. V shed 5 bases and J shed 5 bases, with 15 bases lying between them. Methods used by the authors: Amplification of reference gene primers was used by the study to estimate nucleated cell counts. Assay: immunoSEQ multiplex PCR; the TCRdb copy retains only in-frame clones and omits some. The DNA was the basis for D and trimming; V, J and clone size are from that table. The table includes 250,000 to 350,000 clones, 75% to 95% detected once. The J gene is TRBJ2-5, the V gene TRBV13; a weak D match, TRBD2 (6 bases). The sequencing input was peripheral blood. The receptor's source is a woman between 25 and 40 years old with COVID-19, enrolled during active disease. The CDR3 spells CASSRREVWETQYF. CDR3 sequence (DNA): TGTGCCAGCAGCCGGAGGGAGGTTTGGGAGACCCAGTACTTC.